A selection of T cell receptor beta chains follows, all from one sample in a study of cytotoxic CD8 clonotypes in ibrutinib-treated CLL. TCRdb's table, derived via immunoSEQ multiplex PCR, lists solely in-frame clones and lacks some. The sample carries some 200,000 clones, 65% to 80% recorded once. The material sequenced was PBMCs, taken after 12 months of ibrutinib treatment. These receptors originate from a human donor with chronic lymphocytic leukemia. Each CDR3 is given with its conserved first and last residue. The D gene is left open where the match is weak. A row's size may be missing; if present it is once, few, many or a size class.

NA | TRBJ2-6 | NA | TRBV13 | CASSSFLGANVLTF | TGTGCCAGCAGCTCCTTTCTAGGGGCCAACGTCCTGACTTTC
NA | TRBJ1-3 | NA | TRBV27 | CASSLAGSPSGNTIYF | TGTGCCAGCAGTTTAGCCGGCAGCCCCTCTGGAAACACCATATATTTT
NA | TRBJ2-6 | TRBD1 | TRBV7-7 | CASSPGGSGANVLTF | TGTGCTAGCAGCCCAGGGGGCTCTGGGGCCAACGTCCTGACTTTC
NA | TRBJ1-6 | NA | TRBV5-1 | CASSGDLLGSNSPLHF | TGCGCCAGCAGCGGGGATTTACTTGGCTCTAATTCACCCCTCCACTTT
few | TRBJ2-3 | TRBD1 | TRBV6-5 | CASRKGQGSQYF | TGTGCCAGCAGAAAAGGACAGGGATCGCAGTATTTT
few | TRBJ1-5 | NA | TRBV30 | CAWSVLQGQPQHF | TGTGCCTGGAGTGTACTACAGGGCCAGCCCCAGCATTTT
few | TRBJ2-1 | NA | TRBV6-1 | CASTRLVTEQFF | TGTGCCAGCACCAGGCTCGTAACCGAGCAGTTCTTC
NA | TRBJ1-5 | TRBD1 | TRBV18 | CASSQRHTTGVGNQPQHF | TGTGCCAGCTCCCAACGCCACACTACAGGGGTAGGAAATCAGCCCCAGCATTTT
NA | TRBJ2-1 | NA | TRBV30 | CAWTLDSSSYNEQFF | TGTGCCTGGACGTTAGACAGCAGCTCCTACAATGAGCAGTTCTTC
NA | TRBJ2-7 | NA | TRBV7-6 | CASSPSREQYF | TGTGCCAGCAGCCCCAGTCGCGAGCAGTACTTC
NA | TRBJ2-3 | NA | TRBV2 | CASRGGQNTQYF | TGTGCCAGCAGGGGGGGACAGAACACGCAGTATTTT
few | TRBJ2-1 | NA | TRBV7-3 | CASSLLGLSSSYNEQFF | TGTGCCAGCAGCTTATTGGGACTCTCAAGCTCCTACAATGAGCAGTTCTTC
NA | TRBJ2-7 | NA | TRBV7-2 | CASSLARQATYEQYF | TGTGCCAGCAGCTTAGCCCGACAGGCCACCTACGAGCAGTACTTC
NA | TRBJ2-6 | NA | TRBV30 | CAWSRGAGANVLTF | TGTGCCTGGAGTAGGGGGGCTGGGGCCAACGTCCTGACTTTC
NA | TRBJ1-2 | TRBD1 | TRBV6-4 | CASSAAGQGAGGYTF | TGTGCCAGCAGTGCCGCCGGACAGGGGGCGGGCGGCTACACCTTC
many | TRBJ1-6 | TRBD1 | TRBV13 | CASSSGQLSSYNSPLHF | TGTGCCAGCAGCTCGGGACAGCTTAGCTCCTATAATTCACCCCTCCACTTT
once | TRBJ1-5 | NA | TRBV30 | CAWSPGTGQPQHF | TGTGCCTGGAGTCCCGGGACGGGGCAGCCCCAGCATTTT
NA | TRBJ1-5 | TRBD1 | TRBV9 | CASSSGTANQPQHF | TGTGCCAGCAGCTCGGGGACAGCCAATCAGCCCCAGCATTTT
NA | TRBJ2-5 | NA | TRBV14 | CASSRYKAGIRGETQYF | TGTGCCAGCAGCCGCTATAAAGCTGGGATCAGGGGAGAGACCCAGTACTTC
NA | TRBJ1-1 | NA | TRBV6-6 | CASRLAGGFEAFF | TGTGCCAGCAGACTAGCGGGGGGGTTTGAAGCTTTCTTT
NA | TRBJ2-2 | TRBD2 | TRBV7-2 | CASSLGLAGVSGELFF | TGTGCCAGCAGCTTAGGTCTAGCGGGAGTCTCTGGGGAGCTGTTTTTT
NA | TRBJ1-2 | NA | TRBV2 | CASTFSRNYGYTF | TGTGCCAGCACTTTTTCCAGGAACTATGGCTACACCTTC